Reported below is one T cell receptor (beta chain). What it binds is unknown. Sequencing was performed with immunoSEQ multiplex PCR; in TCRdb, only in-frame clones are kept and a portion is missing. The table records some 21,000 clones, over 75% of them present only once. This specimen comes from a study of CD4+ T cells in melanoma. Study findings and constraints: A reported correlation linked neoantigen-specific CD4+ T cells to CD8+, macrophage and B cell function. Reportedly, melanoma neoantigen-specific CD4+ T cells showed varied differentiation states.

The sample consisted of cells from a culture (not recorded whether cultured in vitro). The receptor was isolated from a human donor with melanoma.

The CDR3 protein is CASSEALGSSGANVLTF. CDR3 DNA: TGTGCCAGCAGTGAAGCGCTTGGAAGCTCTGGGGCCAACGTCCTGACTTTC. This chain connects TRBV2 to TRBJ2-6; D is uncertain. Trimming pared 0 bases from V and 0 bases from J, leaving 9 bases between. The CDR3 totals 17 residues. Looked up from germline, CDR1 is SNHLY and CDR2 is FYNNEI.